The entry below gives a single T cell receptor beta chain sequence along with its context. Its target is not known. These data belong to a study of blood T cells in healthy people across ages. Each sample had at least 6.5 million PBMCs isolated. General study points: Estimates of diversity drawn from one million T cells were considered underestimates.

The authors ran a second PCR of roughly 7 to 11 cycles using a sample-barcoded 5' primer and a J-beta primer mix. Using its own MiXCR run on the 5' RACE reads, TCRdb lists one record per CDR3 protein. Among about 840,000 distinct CDR3 sequences listed, about 27% were seen once. With 3 bases removed from V and 5 bases from J, the gap between germline ends came to 17 bases. Germline V gene lookup returns CDR1 SGHRS and CDR2 YFSETQ. CDR3 length: 15 amino acids. These same records also appear under a second study, on T cells of mothers and their children. That study reports: The people who donated were a few healthy Caucasian mothers and their six children.

Sequenced sample: blood. This chain links TRBV5-1 with TRBJ1-1, with D possibly TRBD1 on 6 matching bases. This sequence was found in a woman aged 40 to 50 in good health. The CDR3 DNA follows: TGCGCCAGCAGCTCGAACCTACCGGGGACAACTGAAGCTTTCTTT. It is translated as CASSSNLPGTTEAFF.